The present T cell receptor (beta chain) was sequenced within a study of T cell changes during pregnancy in multiple sclerosis. Assay: immunoSEQ multiplex PCR; the TCRdb copy retains only in-frame clones and omits some. The sample shows about 57,000 clones, around 90% of them seen only once. This CDR3 is 15 amino acids long. CDR1 and CDR2 from the germline V gene are SGHVS and FNYEAQ. V lost 4 bases and J 3 bases, leaving 12 bases between the germline ends. This clonotype was sampled from a female donor in good health, enrolled as a control in a pregnancy study. V usage is TRBV7-6 and J usage is TRBJ2-2; D is perhaps TRBD2 (5 bases). The starting material was peripheral blood, obtained after pregnancy. The CDR3 loop reads CASSSFEGDTGELFF. The CDR3 DNA reads as TGTGCCAGCAGCTCCTTTGAGGGAGACACCGGGGAGCTGTTTTTT.